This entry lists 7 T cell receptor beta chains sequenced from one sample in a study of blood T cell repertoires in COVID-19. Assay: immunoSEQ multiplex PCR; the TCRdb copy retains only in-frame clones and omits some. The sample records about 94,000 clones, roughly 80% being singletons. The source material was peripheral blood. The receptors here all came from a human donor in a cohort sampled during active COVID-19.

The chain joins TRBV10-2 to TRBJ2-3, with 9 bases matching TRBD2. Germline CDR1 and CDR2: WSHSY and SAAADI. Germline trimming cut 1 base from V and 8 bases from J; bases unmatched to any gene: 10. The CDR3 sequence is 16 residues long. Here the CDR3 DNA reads TGCGCCAGCAGTGAGTTAGTGGCGGGAGGGCCGCGTACGCAGTATTTT. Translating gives CASSELVAGGPRTQYF.

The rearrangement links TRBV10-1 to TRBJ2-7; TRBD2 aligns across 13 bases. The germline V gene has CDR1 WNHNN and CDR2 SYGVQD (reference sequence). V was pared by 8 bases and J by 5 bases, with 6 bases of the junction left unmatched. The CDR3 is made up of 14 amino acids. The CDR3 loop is CASGPGTSGNEQYF. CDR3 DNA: TGCGCCAGCGGACCCGGGACTAGCGGGAACGAGCAGTACTTC.

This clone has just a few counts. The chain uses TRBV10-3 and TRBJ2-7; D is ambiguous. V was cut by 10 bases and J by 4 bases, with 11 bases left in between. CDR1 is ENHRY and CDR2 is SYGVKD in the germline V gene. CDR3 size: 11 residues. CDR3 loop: CATQQSYEQYF. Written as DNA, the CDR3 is TGTGCCACTCAACAGTCTTACGAGCAGTACTTC.

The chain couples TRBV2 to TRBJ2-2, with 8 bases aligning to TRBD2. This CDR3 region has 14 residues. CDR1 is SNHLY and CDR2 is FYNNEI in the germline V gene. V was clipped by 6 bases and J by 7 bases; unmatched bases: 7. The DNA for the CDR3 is TGTGCCAGCAGGGGCGGGGGGCGAAGCGGGGAGCTGTTTTTT. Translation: CASRGGGRSGELFF.

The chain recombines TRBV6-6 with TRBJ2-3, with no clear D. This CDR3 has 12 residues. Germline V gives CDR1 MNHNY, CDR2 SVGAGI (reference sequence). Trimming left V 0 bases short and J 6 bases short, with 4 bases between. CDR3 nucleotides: TGTGCCAGCAGTTACTCGCGGGATACGCAGTATTTT. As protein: CASSYSRDTQYF.

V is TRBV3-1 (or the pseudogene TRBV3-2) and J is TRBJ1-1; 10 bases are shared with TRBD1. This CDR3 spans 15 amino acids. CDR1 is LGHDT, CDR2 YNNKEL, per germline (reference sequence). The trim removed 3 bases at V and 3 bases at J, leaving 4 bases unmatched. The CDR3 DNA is TGTGCCAGCAGCCATCGAGGGACAGGGGACACTGAAGCTTTCTTT. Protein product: CASSHRGTGDTEAFF.

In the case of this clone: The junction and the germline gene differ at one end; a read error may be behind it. The CDR3 DNA reads as TGTGCCACCAGCTATGACAGGGGAGGAGATACGCAGTATTTT. Protein sequence: CATSYDRGGDTQYF. The gene calls are TRBV4-2 and TRBJ2-3; 8 bases match TRBD1. CDR3 length: 14 amino acids. Germline CDR1 and CDR2: LGHNA and YNFKEQ.